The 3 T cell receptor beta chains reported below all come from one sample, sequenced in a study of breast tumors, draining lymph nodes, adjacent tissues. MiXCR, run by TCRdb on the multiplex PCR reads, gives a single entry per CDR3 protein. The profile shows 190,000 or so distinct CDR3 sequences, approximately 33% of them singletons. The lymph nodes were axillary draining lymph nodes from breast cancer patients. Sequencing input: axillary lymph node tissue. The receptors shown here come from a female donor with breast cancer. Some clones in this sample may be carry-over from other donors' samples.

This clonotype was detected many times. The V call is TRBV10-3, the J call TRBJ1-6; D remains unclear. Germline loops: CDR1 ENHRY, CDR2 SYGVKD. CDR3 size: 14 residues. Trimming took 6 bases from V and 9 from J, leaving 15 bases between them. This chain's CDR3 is CAISSGIASSPLHF. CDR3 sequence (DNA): TGTGCCATCAGCTCCGGGATAGCCTCTTCACCCCTCCACTTT.

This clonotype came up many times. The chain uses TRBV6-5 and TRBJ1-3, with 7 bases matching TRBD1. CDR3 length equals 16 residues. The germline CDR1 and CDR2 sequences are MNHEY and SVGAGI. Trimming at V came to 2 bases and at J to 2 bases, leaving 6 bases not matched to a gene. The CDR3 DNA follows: TGTGCCAGCAGTTACGGAACAGGGGTGGCTGGAAACACCATATATTTT. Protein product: CASSYGTGVAGNTIYF.

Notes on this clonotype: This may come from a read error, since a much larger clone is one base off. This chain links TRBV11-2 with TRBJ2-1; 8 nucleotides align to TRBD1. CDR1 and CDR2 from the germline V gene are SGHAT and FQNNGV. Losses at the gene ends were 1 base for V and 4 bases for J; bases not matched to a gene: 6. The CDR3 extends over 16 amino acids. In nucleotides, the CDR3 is TGTGCCAGCAGCTTAGTGGGACAGGCCCCTTACAATGAGCAGTTCTTC. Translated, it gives CASSLVGQAPYNEQFF.